Listed below are T cell receptor beta chains from one sample, sequenced in a study of Ad26.COV2.S vaccination and SARS-CoV-2 variants. Sequencing was performed with immunoSEQ multiplex PCR; in TCRdb, only in-frame clones are kept and a portion is missing. The sample records about 320,000 clones, about 86% being singletons. The material was peripheral blood, obtained in a trial of Ad26.COV2.S vaccine versus placebo. All receptors come from a person between 18 and 60 years old who received the Ad26.COV2.S COVID-19 vaccine or a placebo. The CDR3 runs from the conserved cysteine through the conserved F or W. The order of the fields is V gene, J gene, D gene, CDR3 protein, CDR3 DNA. The D gene is left open where the match is weak.

TRBV6-6	TRBJ1-5	-	CASSRSGTPQSNQPQHF	TGTGCCAGCAGTCGATCCGGGACACCTCAAAGCAATCAGCCCCAGCATTTT
TRBV6-5	TRBJ2-3	TRBD2	CASTPGGVGTQYF	TGTGCCAGCACCCCTGGGGGGGTCGGTACGCAGTATTTT
TRBV24-1	TRBJ2-2	-	CATSDPTTNTGELFF	TGTGCCACCAGTGATCCTACAACGAACACCGGGGAGCTGTTTTTT
TRBV4-3	TRBJ2-1	TRBD2	CASSQGRLAGAYNEQFF	TGCGCCAGCAGCCAGGGGCGGCTAGCGGGGGCATACAATGAGCAGTTCTTC
TRBV6-5	TRBJ2-3	TRBD2	CASSRGGAADTQYF	TGTGCCAGCAGTCGCGGGGGGGCGGCAGATACGCAGTATTTT
TRBV3-1/TRBV3-2	TRBJ2-5	-	CASSQGVGPQETQYF	TGTGCCAGCAGCCAAGGGGTAGGGCCCCAAGAGACCCAGTACTTC
TRBV5-1	TRBJ2-3	-	CASSPGLAHTDTQYF	TGCGCCAGCAGCCCGGGGCTAGCGCACACAGATACGCAGTATTTT
TRBV7-2	TRBJ2-3	TRBD2	CASSLGRGDTDTQYF	TGTGCCAGCAGCTTAGGGCGGGGGGACACAGATACGCAGTATTTT
TRBV6-5	TRBJ2-1	-	CASSLGGHNEQFF	TGTGCCAGCAGCCTAGGGGGACACAATGAGCAGTTCTTC
TRBV5-5	TRBJ1-1	TRBD1	CASSLAGQGITEAFF	TGTGCCAGCAGCTTGGCGGGACAGGGGATCACTGAAGCTTTCTTT
TRBV7-6	TRBJ1-6	-	CASSPGWQGSSYNSPLHF	TGTGCCAGCAGCCCAGGCTGGCAGGGGAGCTCCTATAATTCACCCCTCCACTTT
TRBV5-1	TRBJ2-3	TRBD2	CASSLSGSGADTQYF	TGCGCCAGCAGCTTGTCGGGTAGCGGGGCAGATACGCAGTATTTT
TRBV7-9	TRBJ1-1	-	CASSLGGLGTEAFF	TGTGCCAGCAGCTTAGGGGGGCTGGGCACTGAAGCTTTCTTT
TRBV5-4	TRBJ1-3	-	CASSADSDGNTIYF	TGTGCCAGCAGCGCGGACAGCGATGGAAACACCATATATTTT
TRBV9	TRBJ2-2	TRBD1	CASSHGGQGNTGELFF	TGTGCCAGCAGCCATGGGGGACAGGGGAACACCGGGGAGCTGTTTTTT
TRBV3-1/TRBV3-2	TRBJ2-3	-	CASSQAPPDTQYF	TGTGCCAGCAGCCAAGCCCCACCAGATACGCAGTATTTT
TRBV6-5	TRBJ1-3	-	CASSPPGQSGNTIYF	TGTGCCAGCAGTCCCCCCGGACAGTCTGGAAACACCATATATTTT
TRBV4-1	TRBJ1-2	TRBD1	CASSHPGQEGAYGYTF	TGCGCCAGCAGCCACCCAGGACAGGAAGGAGCCTATGGCTACACCTTC
TRBV9	TRBJ2-2	TRBD2	CASKSSGVTGELFF	TGTGCCAGCAAGTCTAGCGGGGTAACCGGGGAGCTGTTTTTT
TRBV6-1	TRBJ1-3	TRBD1	CASSEDRGPGNTIYF	TGTGCCAGCAGTGAAGACAGGGGGCCTGGAAACACCATATATTTT